The 10 T cell receptor beta chains in this list originate from one sample, sequenced in a study of Ad26.COV2.S vaccination and SARS-CoV-2 variants. Specified treatment: some 19 received Ad26.COV2.S at low or high dose, single or two shots; several received placebo; per-sample allocation not given. Day 63 following the first vaccine or placebo injection was when the samples were taken. Repertoires were generated with immunoSEQ multiplex PCR, while TCRdb's copy carries only in-frame clones and drops some. Among around 450,000 clones, 89% were seen once, and the ten largest hold 2.5%. Here the sequenced sample was peripheral blood, taken in a trial of Ad26.COV2.S vaccine versus placebo. Receptor source: a person between 18 and 65 years old who received the Ad26.COV2.S COVID-19 vaccine or a placebo.

The chain is built from TRBV6-2 or TRBV6-3 and TRBJ2-3; 15 bases align to TRBD2. The CDR3 runs 19 residues. V dropped 2 bases and J dropped 8; count of bases not matched to a gene: 14. Looked up from germline, CDR1 is MNHEY and CDR2 is SVGEGT. The CDR3 protein is CASSYTSGTSGRPPGTQYF. The CDR3 bases are TGTGCCAGCAGTTACACATCCGGGACTAGCGGGAGGCCCCCGGGTACGCAGTATTTT.

The V gene is TRBV7-3, the J gene TRBJ2-1, with D unresolved. CDR1 is SGHTA and CDR2 is FQGTGA in the germline V gene. The ends were cut back, 3 bases at V and 8 bases at J, with 11 bases in the middle. CDR3 length: 13 residues. CDR3 DNA: TGTGCCAGCAGCTTCGTACCTTCGGATGAGCAGTTCTTC. Amino acids: CASSFVPSDEQFF.

The chain joins TRBV7-6 to TRBJ2-5; D is unresolved. Trimming removed 0 bases from V and 2 bases from J, with 4 bases in between. Germline lookup yields CDR1 SGHVS and CDR2 FNYEAQ. This CDR3 is 13 amino acids long. The CDR3 region is CASSLALQETQYF. CDR3 sequence (DNA): TGTGCCAGCAGCTTAGCGTTACAAGAGACCCAGTACTTC.

V is TRBV7-3 and J is TRBJ1-1, with TRBD1 identical over 10 bases. Germline V gene data show CDR1 as SGHTA and CDR2 as FQGTGA. The CDR3 has 17 residues. Unmatched junction bases numbered 8, after V lost 2 bases and J lost 2 bases. This chain's CDR3 is CASSLRPRDRGNTEAFF. CDR3 nucleotides: TGTGCCAGCAGCTTACGGCCCCGGGACAGGGGAAACACTGAAGCTTTCTTT.

The chain combines TRBV9 with TRBJ1-4, with D hard to call. This CDR3 spans 15 amino acids. V was pared by 4 bases and J by 4 bases, with 14 bases between. The V gene's germline CDR1 is SGDLS and CDR2 YYNGEE. The CDR3 bases are TGTGCCAGCAGCCCCCGCAGCAGACTTAATGAAAAACTGTTTTTT. Protein: CASSPRSRLNEKLFF.

The chain is built from TRBV6-2 or TRBV6-3 and TRBJ2-6; the D is unclear. The CDR3 covers 14 residues. V was pared by 6 bases and J by 0 bases, with 6 bases between. CDR1 is MNHEY, CDR2 SVGEGT, per germline. The CDR3 loop reads CASSPPSGANVLTF. CDR3 in DNA: TGTGCCAGCAGCCCCCCCTCTGGGGCCAACGTCCTGACTTTC.

The count of this clone is one. CDR3 coding DNA: TGTGCCAGCAGCTTGGGGGGTCGGGGGGAATTGGAGACCCAGTACTTC. It encodes CASSLGGRGELETQYF. The V and J genes are TRBV5-4 and TRBJ2-5, with 7 bases that match TRBD2. CDR1 is SGHNT and CDR2 is YYREEE in the germline V gene (reference sequence). The CDR3 is 16 residues long. V lost 0 bases and J lost 5; bases outside the gene matches: 10.

This chain joins TRBV6-6 and TRBJ1-2; a possible D gene is TRBD1 (5 bases). V was shortened by 0 bases and J by 5 bases, with 10 bases between the two germline ends. The CDR3 is 14 residues long. In germline, CDR1 is MNHNY, CDR2 SVGAGI (reference sequence). The chain's CDR3 is CASSYSSGQYGYTF. The CDR3 bases are TGTGCCAGCAGTTACTCGAGTGGACAATATGGCTACACCTTC.

This chain joins TRBV9 and TRBJ1-3; a weak D match, TRBD1 (5 bases). V lost 3 bases and J 8 bases, leaving 18 bases between the germline ends. The CDR3 is 15 residues long. Germline CDR1 and CDR2: SGDLS and YYNGEE. CDR3 protein: CASSEGPGEEYTIYF. CDR3 bases: TGTGCCAGCAGCGAGGGTCCGGGGGAGGAATACACCATATATTTT. Based on the CDR3 plus reference TRBV9 and TRBJ1-3, the full variable domain is DSGVTQTPKHLITATGQRVTLRCSPRSGDLSVYWYQQSLDQGLQFLIQYYNGEERAKGNILERFSAQQFPDLHSELNLSSLELGDSALYFCASSEGPGEEYTIYFGEGSWLTVV.

The chain combines TRBV20-1 with TRBJ1-2; 8 bases map to TRBD1. There are 15 residues in the CDR3. Germline V gives CDR1 DFQATT, CDR2 SNEGSKA (reference sequence). The V segment lost 3 bases and the J segment 4 bases; nucleotides outside the gene matches: 10. CDR3 loop: CSASLLGQDFYGYTF. DNA for the CDR3: TGCAGTGCTAGTTTGCTGGGACAGGACTTCTATGGCTACACCTTC.